The 11 T cell receptor beta chains in this list originate from one sample, sequenced in a study of cytomegalovirus exposure and HLA in healthy donors. Both 60 Vbeta primers and 13 Jbeta primers went into the PCR. The protocol was immunoSEQ multiplex PCR, while the TCRdb copy is restricted to in-frame clones and leaves out a portion. The data contain 55,000 to 70,000 clones, about 80% of them singletons. The source material was PBMCs. The receptors come from a woman aged 40 to 50 in good health and CMV-seronegative.

The chain combines TRBV21-1 with TRBJ2-1; TRBD2 is taken as the D call from the table, unchecked against the DNA. TRBV21-1 is classified as a pseudogene. This CDR3 is built from 17 residues. CDR3 in amino acids: CASSKDVSSGRYDEQFF. The CDR3 DNA reads as TGTGCCAGCAGCAAAGACGTAAGCAGCGGGAGGTATGATGAGCAGTTCTTC.

This rearrangement joins TRBV19 to TRBJ2-7; D unresolved. Trimming cost V 6 bases and J 3 bases, with 12 bases left between them. The CDR3 runs 13 residues. CDR1 and CDR2 (germline): LNHDA, SQIVND (reference sequence). The CDR3 spells CASSRFDRYEQYF. In DNA form, the CDR3 reads TGTGCCAGTAGCAGGTTTGATCGCTACGAGCAGTACTTC. The full variable domain, in which reference TRBV19 and TRBJ2-7 provide the parts outside the CDR3, is DGGITQSPKYLFRKEGQNVTLSCEQNLNHDAMYWYRQDPGQGLRLIYYSQIVNDFQKGDIAEGYSVSREKKESFPLTVTSAQKNPTAFYLCASSRFDRYEQYFGPGTRLTVT.

The chain links TRBV5-1 to TRBJ1-3; unclear D gene. Germline V gene lookup returns CDR1 SGHRS and CDR2 YFSETQ. CDR3 length: 16 residues. V lost 4 bases to trimming and J lost 0 bases, with 14 bases between them. The chain's CDR3 is CASSTNTFLSGNTIYF. As DNA, the CDR3 is TGCGCCAGCAGCACGAACACCTTTCTCTCTGGAAACACCATATATTTT.

The CDR3 here is CASSLFVRTEAFF. The CDR3 DNA reads as TGTGCCAGCAGTTTATTTGTGAGGACTGAAGCTTTCTTT. The chain links TRBV28 to TRBJ1-1; no clear D gene. This CDR3 has 13 amino acids. The V end lost 1 base, the J end lost 5 bases, and 8 bases lay between the germline ends. Germline lookup yields CDR1 MDHEN and CDR2 SYDVKM.

This chain joins TRBV7-9 and TRBJ1-1, with TRBD1 matching 8 bases. The CDR3 extends over 15 amino acids. With 5 bases clipped from V and 4 bases from J, the junction kept 9 bases outside the gene matches. In germline, CDR1 is SEHNR, CDR2 FQNEAQ (reference sequence). CDR3 nucleotides: TGTGCCAGCAGCCCCACAGGGGGGGTAGGCACTGAAGCTTTCTTT. Residues: CASSPTGGVGTEAFF.

The V call is TRBV7-9, the J call TRBJ1-5, with 8 bases aligning to TRBD1. CDR1 is SEHNR, CDR2 FQNEAQ, per germline (reference sequence). This CDR3 contains 14 residues. V gave up 4 bases and J gave up 6 bases; unmatched junction bases: 5. The CDR3 reads CASSYTGGGQPQHF. The CDR3 DNA sequence: TGTGCCAGCAGCTACACAGGGGGAGGTCAGCCCCAGCATTTT.

V gene TRBV27 combines with J gene TRBJ1-2; no clear D gene. The CDR3 spans 14 residues. From germline, CDR1 is MNHEY and CDR2 SMNVEV (reference sequence). V lost 4 bases and J lost 4, with 13 bases in between. The CDR3 loop reads CASSSPSNTYGYTF. The CDR3, as DNA: TGTGCCAGCAGTTCCCCCAGTAACACCTATGGCTACACCTTC.

Details on this clone: Other nucleotide sequences in the sample specify the same CDR3. The rearrangement joins TRBV5-1 to TRBJ2-5; 8 bases match TRBD1. This CDR3 has 13 amino acids. Germline V CDR1 and CDR2: SGHRS, YFSETQ. The V gene end was trimmed by 1 base and the J gene end by 5 bases; junction bases not matched to a gene: 1. This chain's CDR3 is CASSLNRGETQYF. CDR3 coding DNA: TGCGCCAGCAGCTTGAACAGGGGGGAGACCCAGTACTTC.

The CDR3 nucleotides read TGTGCCAGCAGTGAAAGTACAGGAACTGAAGCTTTCTTT. It specifies CASSESTGTEAFF. V usage is TRBV2 and J usage is TRBJ1-1; D is possibly TRBD1 (5 bases). Germline V gives CDR1 SNHLY, CDR2 FYNNEI. V was pared by 2 bases and J by 5 bases, with 9 bases between. This CDR3 is 13 amino acids long.

This clone was seen more than once but under ten times. The chain combines TRBV9 with TRBJ2-7; 12 bases map to TRBD1. Germline trimming cut 1 base from V and 7 bases from J; bases unmatched to any gene: 6. The germline V gene encodes CDR1 SGDLS and CDR2 YYNGEE. The CDR3 consists of 15 residues. The CDR3 is CASSVSGQGAGEQYF. The CDR3, as DNA: TGTGCCAGCAGCGTATCGGGACAGGGGGCAGGGGAGCAGTACTTC.

The J gene is TRBJ2-2, the V gene TRBV7-9; 11 nucleotides align to TRBD2. Looked up from germline, CDR1 is SEHNR and CDR2 is FQNEAQ (reference sequence). V was pared by 2 bases and J by 2 bases, with 4 bases of the junction left unmatched. The CDR3 runs to 17 residues. The CDR3 bases are TGTGCCAGCAGCTTACCTAGCGGGAGGCCAAACACCGGGGAGCTGTTTTTT. As protein: CASSLPSGRPNTGELFF.